This TCR beta chain was sequenced for a study of shared clonotypes between healthy human individuals. Study outcomes and limitations: The expectation was that sequencing depth would affect clonotype sharing among donors.

The CDR3 runs 11 residues. Germline V gene sequence: CDR1 SNHLY, CDR2 FYNNEI. Trimming took 4 bases from V and 3 from J, leaving 4 bases between them. There were no recent acute infections or vaccinations among the donors, who were healthy HIV-negative adults. Details on this clone: Its cognate antigen is unknown.

In replicate PCRs of unsorted PBMC, about 300 ng DNA, tens of thousands of T cell genomes, was used. Sequenced by immunoSEQ multiplex PCR; TCRdb stores in-frame clones only, minus some. The sample lists 490,000 or so clones, 60% to 85% occurring once. V usage is TRBV2 and J usage is TRBJ2-7; D remains ambiguous. The receptor's source is a woman in her forties in good health. Some clones in this sample may be carry-over from other donors' samples. Sequenced material: PBMCs. The CDR3 loop reads CASSAHYEQYF. For the CDR3, the DNA is TGTGCCAGCAGTGCACACTACGAGCAGTACTTC.